The text below deals with one T cell receptor (beta chain). Data came from immunoSEQ multiplex PCR; TCRdb stores just in-frame clones and leaves some out. The sample records about 150,000 clones, over 85% being singletons. This entry is derived from a study of control samples from healthy donors and cancer patients. The CDR3 runs to 16 residues. J was trimmed by 2 bases and V by 4 bases; bases with no gene match: 2. Germline assignment: CDR1 SGHAT and CDR2 FQNNGV. The specimen was blood. This chain uses TRBV11-2 with TRBJ2-3; TRBD2 aligns across 14 bases. The sequence derives from a man between 50 and 59 years old in good health. The CDR3 DNA reads TGTGCCAGCAGCTCGGGACTAGCGGGGGACACAGATACGCAGTATTTT. It translates to CASSSGLAGDTDTQYF.